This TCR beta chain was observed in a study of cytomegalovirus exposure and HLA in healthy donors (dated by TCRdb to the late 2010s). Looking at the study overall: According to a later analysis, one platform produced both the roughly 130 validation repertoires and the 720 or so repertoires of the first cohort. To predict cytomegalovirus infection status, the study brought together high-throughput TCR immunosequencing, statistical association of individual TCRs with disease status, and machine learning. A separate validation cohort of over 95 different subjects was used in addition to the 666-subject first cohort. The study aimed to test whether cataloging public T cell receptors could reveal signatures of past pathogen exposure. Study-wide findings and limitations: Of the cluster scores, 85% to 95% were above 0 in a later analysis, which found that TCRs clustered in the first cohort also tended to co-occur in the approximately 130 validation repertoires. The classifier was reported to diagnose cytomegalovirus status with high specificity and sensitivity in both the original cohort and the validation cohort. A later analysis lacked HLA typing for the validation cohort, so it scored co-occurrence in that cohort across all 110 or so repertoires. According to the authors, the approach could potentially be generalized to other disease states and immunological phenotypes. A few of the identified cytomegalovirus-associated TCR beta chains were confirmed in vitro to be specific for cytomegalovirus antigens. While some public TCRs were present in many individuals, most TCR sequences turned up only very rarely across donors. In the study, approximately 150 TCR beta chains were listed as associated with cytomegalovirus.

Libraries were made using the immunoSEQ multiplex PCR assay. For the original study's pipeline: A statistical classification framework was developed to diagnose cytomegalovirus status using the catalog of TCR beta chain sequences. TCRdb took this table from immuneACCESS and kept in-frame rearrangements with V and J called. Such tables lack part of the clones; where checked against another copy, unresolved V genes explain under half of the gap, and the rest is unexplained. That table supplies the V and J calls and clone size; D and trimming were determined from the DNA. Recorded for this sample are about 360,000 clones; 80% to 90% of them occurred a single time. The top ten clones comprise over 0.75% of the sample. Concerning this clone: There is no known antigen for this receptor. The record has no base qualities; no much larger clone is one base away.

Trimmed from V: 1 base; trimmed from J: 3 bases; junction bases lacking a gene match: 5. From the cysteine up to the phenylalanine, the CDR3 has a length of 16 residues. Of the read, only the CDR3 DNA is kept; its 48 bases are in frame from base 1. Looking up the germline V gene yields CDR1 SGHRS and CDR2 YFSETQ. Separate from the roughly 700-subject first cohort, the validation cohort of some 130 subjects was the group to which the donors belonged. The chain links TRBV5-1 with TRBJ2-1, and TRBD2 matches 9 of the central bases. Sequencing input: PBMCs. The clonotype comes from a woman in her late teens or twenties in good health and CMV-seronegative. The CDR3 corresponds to CASSLSGGPSYNEQFF. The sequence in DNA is TGCGCCAGCAGCTTGAGCGGGGGGCCGAGCTACAATGAGCAGTTCTTC. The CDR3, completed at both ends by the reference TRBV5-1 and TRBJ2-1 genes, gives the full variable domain KAGVTQTPRYLIKTRGQQVTLSCSPISGHRSVSWYQQTPGQGLQFLFEYFSETQRNKGNFPGRFSGRQFSNSRSEMNVSTLELGDSALYLCASSLSGGPSYNEQFFGPGTRLTVL.